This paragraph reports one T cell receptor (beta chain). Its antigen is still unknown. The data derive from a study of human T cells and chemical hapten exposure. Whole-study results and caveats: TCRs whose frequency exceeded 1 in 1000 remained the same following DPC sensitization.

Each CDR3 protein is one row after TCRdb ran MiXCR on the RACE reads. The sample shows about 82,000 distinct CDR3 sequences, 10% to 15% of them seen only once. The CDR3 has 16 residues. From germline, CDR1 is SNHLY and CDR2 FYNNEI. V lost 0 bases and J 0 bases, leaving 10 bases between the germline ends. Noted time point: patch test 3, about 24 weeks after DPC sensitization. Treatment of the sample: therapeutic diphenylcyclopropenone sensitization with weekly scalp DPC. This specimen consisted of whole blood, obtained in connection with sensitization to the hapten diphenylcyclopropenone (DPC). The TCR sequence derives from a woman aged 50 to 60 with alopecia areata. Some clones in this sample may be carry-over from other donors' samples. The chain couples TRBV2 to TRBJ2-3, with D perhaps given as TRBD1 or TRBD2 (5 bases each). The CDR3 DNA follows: TGTGCCAGCAGTGAAGCTTCCGGGGCTAGCACAGATACGCAGTATTTT. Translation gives CASSEASGASTDTQYF.